Listed here are 18 T cell receptor beta chains from one sample, sequenced in a study of shared clonotypes between healthy human individuals. Produced via immunoSEQ multiplex PCR; TCRdb's table is partial and in-frame only. Among some 1.5 million clones listed, roughly 96% were seen once. Material: naive CD4+ T cells sorted from blood. Subset here: CD45RA+ positively selected. These TCRs come from a man aged 30-40 years in good health.

V usage is TRBV28 and J usage is TRBJ2-5; D gene ambiguous. The CDR3 consists of 15 residues. Per germline, CDR1 MDHEN and CDR2 SYDVKM. The V end lost 2 bases, the J end lost 2 bases, and 12 bases lay between the germline ends. The CDR3 reads CASSLGVVRQETQYF. The CDR3, as DNA: TGTGCCAGCAGTTTAGGCGTCGTCAGACAAGAGACCCAGTACTTC. Based on the CDR3 plus reference TRBV28 and TRBJ2-5, the full variable domain is DVKVTQSSRYLVKRTGEKVFLECVQDMDHENMFWYRQDPGLGLRLIYFSYDVKMKEKGDIPEGYSVSREKKERFSLILESASTNQTSMYLCASSLGVVRQETQYFGPGTRLLVL.

Concerning this clone itself: In the same sample, other DNA sequences code for this CDR3. The J gene is TRBJ1-2, the V gene TRBV27; D uncertain. Germline values: CDR1 MNHEY, CDR2 SMNVEV (reference sequence). The V end lost 6 bases, the J end lost 5 bases, and 7 bases lay between the germline ends. The CDR3 covers 11 residues. CDR3 coding DNA: TGTGCCAGCAGCCCGGGGTATGGCTACACCTTC. Translated, it gives CASSPGYGYTF.

The CDR3 nucleotides are TGTGCCAGCAGTTCGGGACTAGCGGGAGGCTACAATGAGCAGTTCTTC. It codes for CASSSGLAGGYNEQFF. The genes are TRBV6-6 and TRBJ2-1; 15 bases match TRBD2. The CDR3 spans 16 residues. V gave up 4 bases and J gave up 3 bases; unmatched junction bases: 1. CDR1 MNHNY and CDR2 SVGAGI come from the germline V gene (reference sequence).

The chain carries TRBV5-4 and TRBJ2-2; D perhaps matches TRBD2 (6 bases). The V end was cut by 0 bases, the J end by 6 bases, with 9 bases between. The CDR3 spans 14 residues. Germline assignment: CDR1 SGHNT and CDR2 YYREEE (reference sequence). This chain's CDR3 is CASSLARGAGELFF. The CDR3 DNA is TGTGCCAGCAGCTTGGCGCGGGGAGCCGGGGAGCTGTTTTTT.

This sequence joins TRBV27 and TRBJ2-7; 8 bases line up with TRBD2. The CDR3 covers 14 residues. V was pared by 4 bases and J by 10 bases, with 12 bases of the junction left unmatched. Germline assignment: CDR1 MNHEY and CDR2 SMNVEV (reference sequence). The CDR3 spells CASSSPGGGAIQYF. The CDR3 nucleotides are TGTGCCAGCAGTTCCCCCGGGGGGGGCGCAATCCAGTACTTC.

The V call is TRBV29-1, the J call TRBJ2-5; 10 nucleotides align to TRBD2. V gave up 0 bases and J gave up 6 bases; unmatched junction bases: 4. Germline assignment: CDR1 SQVTM and CDR2 ANQGSEA. The CDR3 is made up of 14 amino acids. The CDR3 DNA follows: TGCAGCGTTGAAGAAATTAGCGGGAGGCAGACCCAGTACTTC. Its translation: CSVEEISGRQTQYF.

The rearrangement joins TRBV10-3 to TRBJ2-5, with 11 bases that match TRBD2. The CDR3 spans 15 residues. Germline-derived CDR1 and CDR2 are ENHRY and SYGVKD. V shed 6 bases and J 3 bases; nucleotides not matched to a gene: 6. The CDR3 spells CAIRLAGGAEETQYF. As DNA, the CDR3 is TGTGCCATCAGATTAGCGGGAGGGGCAGAAGAGACCCAGTACTTC.

This clone was counted a single time. The chain links TRBV4-1 to TRBJ1-1; no clear D gene. This CDR3 contains 17 residues. The germline gives CDR1 MGHRA, CDR2 YSYEKL. V was clipped by 2 bases and J by 6 bases, with 22 bases between them. This chain's CDR3 is CASSQLILLDEKSEAFF. The CDR3 DNA is TGCGCCAGCAGCCAATTAATTTTACTCGACGAGAAGTCTGAAGCTTTCTTT.

The chain has TRBV6-1 and TRBJ2-5, with 7 bases that match TRBD1. The CDR3 has 15 amino acids. Germline-derived CDR1 and CDR2 are MNHNS and SASEGT. With V trimmed by 6 bases and J by 4 bases, 11 bases remained unmatched. CDR3 sequence reads: CASRSYTGQIETQYF. The CDR3 nucleotides are TGTGCCAGCAGATCTTATACGGGACAGATAGAGACCCAGTACTTC.

This chain links TRBV19 with TRBJ2-1, with D possibly TRBD2 on 5 matching bases. Between the trimmed V and J ends, which lost 6 bases and 0 bases, there was a span of 15 bases. Germline V CDR1 and CDR2: LNHDA, SQIVND (reference sequence). The CDR3 length is 16 residues. The CDR3 is CASSGISVRSYNEQFF. The CDR3 coding sequence is TGTGCCAGTAGCGGGATTAGCGTTCGCTCCTACAATGAGCAGTTCTTC. Filled out from reference TRBV19 and TRBJ2-1, the complete variable domain reads DGGITQSPKYLFRKEGQNVTLSCEQNLNHDAMYWYRQDPGQGLRLIYYSQIVNDFQKGDIAEGYSVSREKKESFPLTVTSAQKNPTAFYLCASSGISVRSYNEQFFGPGTRLTVL.

The table lists this clone with a count of one. The chain employs TRBV9 and TRBJ2-3; D not certain. This CDR3 has 15 amino acids. Germline assignment: CDR1 SGDLS and CDR2 YYNGEE. V was trimmed by 5 bases and J by 2 bases, leaving 15 bases between them. CDR3: CASRPDRLPTDTQYF. For the CDR3, the DNA is TGTGCCAGCAGGCCGGACCGCCTACCCACAGATACGCAGTATTTT.

This clone was found once. V is TRBV27 and J is TRBJ1-5; D call uncertain. Germline V gene lookup returns CDR1 MNHEY and CDR2 SMNVEV (reference sequence). This CDR3 comprises 12 residues. The V gene lost 8 bases and the J gene lost 6 bases, with 11 bases spanning the gap. CDR3 amino acids: CASGLGIQPQHF. The CDR3 coding sequence is TGTGCCAGCGGCTTAGGGATTCAGCCCCAGCATTTT.

The chain links TRBV18 to TRBJ2-7; D remains ambiguous. The CDR3 extends over 15 amino acids. The germline V gene encodes CDR1 KGHSH and CDR2 LQKENI. V dropped 5 bases and J dropped 4 bases, with 18 bases sitting between them. This CDR3 reads CASSNIPGVPYEQYF. The CDR3 DNA reads TGTGCCAGCTCAAACATCCCCGGAGTACCGTACGAGCAGTACTTC.

This clone was counted once. V usage is TRBV19 and J usage is TRBJ1-5; D remains unclear. Germline V gene lookup returns CDR1 LNHDA and CDR2 SQIVND (reference sequence). Trimming left V 4 bases short and J 4 bases short, with 8 bases between. The CDR3 is made up of 13 amino acids. The CDR3 protein is CASSRTSNQPQHF. The CDR3, as DNA: TGTGCCAGTAGTAGGACTAGTAATCAGCCCCAGCATTTT.

V gene TRBV2 combines with J gene TRBJ2-7, with 13 nucleotides matching TRBD2. This CDR3 is built from 14 residues. Germline CDR1 reads SNHLY; CDR2 reads FYNNEI. After removal of 8 bases from V and 5 bases from J, the junction contained 6 bases not matched to a gene. The DNA of the CDR3 is TGTGCCAGCGGGGGACTAGCGGGAAGGAACGAGCAGTACTTC. Protein: CASGGLAGRNEQYF.

The V call is TRBV28, the J call TRBJ1-5; TRBD1 matches at 9 bases. This CDR3 has 17 residues. The V gene end was trimmed by 5 bases and the J gene end by 4 bases; junction bases not matched to a gene: 12. Germline CDR1 MDHEN, CDR2 SYDVKM. This CDR3 reads CASSLPNRGLRNQPQHF. The CDR3 bases are TGTGCCAGCAGTCTCCCCAACAGGGGGCTTCGAAATCAGCCCCAGCATTTT.

J is TRBJ2-7 and V is TRBV6-5, with a possible D match to TRBD1 (6 bases). The germline CDR1 and CDR2 sequences are MNHEY and SVGAGI. This CDR3 comprises 16 residues. V shed 0 bases and J shed 2 bases, with 14 bases lying between them. CDR3 DNA: TGTGCCAGCAGTTACTCGGGGACATGGGACCCCTACGAGCAGTACTTC. Translating gives CASSYSGTWDPYEQYF.

The chain uses TRBV30 and TRBJ1-2, with D maybe TRBD1 (6 bases). CDR3 length equals 13 residues. Trimming removed 1 base at V and 4 bases at J, with 10 bases between. Looked up from germline, CDR1 is GTSNPN and CDR2 is SVGIG (reference sequence). CDR3 coding DNA: TGTGCCTGGAGTGCGGGGGGGCCCTATGGCTACACCTTC. Protein: CAWSAGGPYGYTF.